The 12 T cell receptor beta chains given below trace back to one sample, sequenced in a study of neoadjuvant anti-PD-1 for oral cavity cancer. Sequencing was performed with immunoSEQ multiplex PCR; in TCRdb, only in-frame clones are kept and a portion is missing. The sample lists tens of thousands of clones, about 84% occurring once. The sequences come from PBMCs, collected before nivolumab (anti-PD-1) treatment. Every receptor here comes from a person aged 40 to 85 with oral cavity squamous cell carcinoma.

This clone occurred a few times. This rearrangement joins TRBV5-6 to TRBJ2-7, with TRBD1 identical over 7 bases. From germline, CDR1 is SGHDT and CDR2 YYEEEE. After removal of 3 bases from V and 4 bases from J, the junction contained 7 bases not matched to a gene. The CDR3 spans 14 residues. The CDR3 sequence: CASSSRTGLYEQYF. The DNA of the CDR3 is TGTGCCAGCAGCTCGCGGACAGGTCTGTACGAGCAGTACTTC. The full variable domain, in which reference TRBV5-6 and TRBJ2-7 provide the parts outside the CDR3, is DAGVTQSPTHLIKTRGQQVTLRCSPKSGHDTVSWYQQALGQGPQFIFQYYEEEERQRGNFPDRFSGHQFPNYSSELNVNALLLGDSALYLCASSSRTGLYEQYFGPGTRLTVT.

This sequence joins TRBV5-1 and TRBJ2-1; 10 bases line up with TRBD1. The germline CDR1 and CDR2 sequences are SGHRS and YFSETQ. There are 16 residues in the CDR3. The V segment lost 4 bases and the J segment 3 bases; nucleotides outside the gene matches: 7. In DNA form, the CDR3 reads TGCGCCAGCAGCGATCGACAGGGGGCCCACTACAATGAGCAGTTCTTC. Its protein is CASSDRQGAHYNEQFF.

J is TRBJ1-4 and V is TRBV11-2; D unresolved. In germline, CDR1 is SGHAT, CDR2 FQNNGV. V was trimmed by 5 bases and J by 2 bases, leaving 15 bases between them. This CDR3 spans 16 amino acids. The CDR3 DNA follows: TGTGCCAGCAGCCTATCTGGACTAACTACTAATGAAAAACTGTTTTTT. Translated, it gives CASSLSGLTTNEKLFF. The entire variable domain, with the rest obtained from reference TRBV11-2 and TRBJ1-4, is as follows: EAGVAQSPRYKIIEKRQSVAFWCNPISGHATLYWYQQILGQGPKLLIQFQNNGVVDDSQLPKDRFSAERLKGVDSTLKIQPAKLEDSAVYLCASSLSGLTTNEKLFFGSGTQLSVL.

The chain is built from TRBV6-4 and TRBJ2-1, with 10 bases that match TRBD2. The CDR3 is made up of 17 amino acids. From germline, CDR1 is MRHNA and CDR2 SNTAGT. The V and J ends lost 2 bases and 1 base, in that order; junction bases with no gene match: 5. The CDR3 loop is CASSDPSGRVSYNEQFF. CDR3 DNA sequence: TGTGCCAGCAGTGACCCCAGCGGGAGGGTATCCTACAATGAGCAGTTCTTC.

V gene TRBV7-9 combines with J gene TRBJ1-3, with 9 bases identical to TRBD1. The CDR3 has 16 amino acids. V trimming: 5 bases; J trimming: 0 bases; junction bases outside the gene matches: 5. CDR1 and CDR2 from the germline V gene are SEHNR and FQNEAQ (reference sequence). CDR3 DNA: TGTGCCAGCAGCACGGGACAGGGAAGCTCTGGAAACACCATATATTTT. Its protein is CASSTGQGSSGNTIYF.

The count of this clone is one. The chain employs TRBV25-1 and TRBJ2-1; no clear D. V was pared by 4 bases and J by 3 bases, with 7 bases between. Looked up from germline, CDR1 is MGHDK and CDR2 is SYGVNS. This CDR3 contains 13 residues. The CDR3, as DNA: TGTGCCAGCAGTGTTCGGAGCTACAATGAGCAGTTCTTC. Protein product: CASSVRSYNEQFF.

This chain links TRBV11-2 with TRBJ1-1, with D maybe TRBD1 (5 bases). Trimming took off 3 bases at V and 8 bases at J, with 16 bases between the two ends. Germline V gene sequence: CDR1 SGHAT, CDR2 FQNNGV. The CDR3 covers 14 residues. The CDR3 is CASSFLGPGREAFF. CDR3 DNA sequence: TGTGCCAGCAGCTTTTTAGGACCGGGGCGGGAAGCTTTCTTT. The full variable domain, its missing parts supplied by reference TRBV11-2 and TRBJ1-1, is EAGVAQSPRYKIIEKRQSVAFWCNPISGHATLYWYQQILGQGPKLLIQFQNNGVVDDSQLPKDRFSAERLKGVDSTLKIQPAKLEDSAVYLCASSFLGPGREAFFGQGTRLTVV.

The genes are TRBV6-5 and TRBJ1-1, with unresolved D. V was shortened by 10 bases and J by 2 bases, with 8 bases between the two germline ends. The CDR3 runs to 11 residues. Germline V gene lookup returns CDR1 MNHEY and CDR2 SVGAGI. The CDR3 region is CATVGNTEAFF. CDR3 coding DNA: TGTGCCACGGTTGGTAACACTGAAGCTTTCTTT.

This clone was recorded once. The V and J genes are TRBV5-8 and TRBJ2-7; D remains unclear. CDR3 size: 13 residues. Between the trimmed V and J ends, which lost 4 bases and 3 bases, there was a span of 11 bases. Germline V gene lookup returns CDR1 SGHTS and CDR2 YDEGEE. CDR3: CASSRTEIYEQYF. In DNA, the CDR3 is TGTGCCAGCAGCCGGACCGAAATCTACGAGCAGTACTTC.

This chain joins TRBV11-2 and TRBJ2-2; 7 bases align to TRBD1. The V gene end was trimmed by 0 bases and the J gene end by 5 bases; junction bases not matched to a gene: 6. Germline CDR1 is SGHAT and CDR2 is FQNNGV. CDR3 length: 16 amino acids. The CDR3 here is CASSLEDYRGTGELFF. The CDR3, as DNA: TGTGCCAGCAGCTTAGAGGATTACAGGGGAACCGGGGAGCTGTTTTTT.

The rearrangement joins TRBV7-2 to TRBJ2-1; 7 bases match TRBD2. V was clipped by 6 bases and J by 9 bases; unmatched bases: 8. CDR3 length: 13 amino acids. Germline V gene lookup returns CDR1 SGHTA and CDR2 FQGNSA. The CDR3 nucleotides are TGTGCCAGCAGGGGGGGGTATTTCAGTGAGCAGTTCTTC. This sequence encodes CASRGGYFSEQFF.

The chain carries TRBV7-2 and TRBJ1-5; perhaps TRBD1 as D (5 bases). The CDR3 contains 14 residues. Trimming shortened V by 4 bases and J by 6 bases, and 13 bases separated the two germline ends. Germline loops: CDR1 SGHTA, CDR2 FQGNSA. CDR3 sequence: CASSSGEGLQPQHF. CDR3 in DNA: TGTGCCAGCAGCTCGGGGGAGGGCCTTCAGCCCCAGCATTTT.